One TCR beta chain is described in this entry. Other DNA sequences in the same sample also yield this CDR3. This record belongs to a study of T cell responses to AZD1222 COVID-19 vaccine. Germline CDR1 SGHRS, CDR2 YFSETQ. V gave up 4 bases and J gave up 4 bases, with 11 bases separating them. The CDR3 totals 13 residues. The repertoire was sequenced with immunoSEQ multiplex PCR; TCRdb's copy has only in-frame clones and lacks some. In the table there are 130,000 to 150,000 clones, approximately 89% of which are singletons. This receptor was identified in an adult in good health. The rearrangement joins TRBV5-1 to TRBJ1-2; TRBD1 is a possible D gene (5 bases). Material: peripheral blood, obtained on day 0 of AZD1222 vaccination. The CDR3 DNA reads TGCGCCAGCAGCCCCGGGCAGGGCTATGGCTACACCTTC. Translating gives CASSPGQGYGYTF.